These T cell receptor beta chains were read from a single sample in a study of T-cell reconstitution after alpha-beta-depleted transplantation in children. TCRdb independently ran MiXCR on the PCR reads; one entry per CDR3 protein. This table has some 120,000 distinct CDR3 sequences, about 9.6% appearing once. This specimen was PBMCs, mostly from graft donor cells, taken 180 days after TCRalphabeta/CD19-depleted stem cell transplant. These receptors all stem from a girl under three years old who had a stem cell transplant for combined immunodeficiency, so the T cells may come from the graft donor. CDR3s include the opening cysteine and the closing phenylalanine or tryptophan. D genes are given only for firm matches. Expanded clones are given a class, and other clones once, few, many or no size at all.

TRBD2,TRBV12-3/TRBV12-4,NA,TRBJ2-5,TGTGCCAGCAAGGCGGGAGGGCCGGGGGAGACCCAGTACTTC,CASKAGGPGETQYF
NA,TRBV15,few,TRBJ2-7,TGTGCCACCAGCAGCAGACAGGCGAATCCCTACGAGCAGTACTTC,CATSSRQANPYEQYF
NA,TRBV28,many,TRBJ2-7,TGTGCCAGCTCGGGGACCAACCATGGGGAGCAGTACTTC,CASSGTNHGEQYF
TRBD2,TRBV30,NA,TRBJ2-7,TGTGCCTCGCAAGTTCGACTAGCAGGGAATGAGCAGTACTTC,CASQVRLAGNEQYF
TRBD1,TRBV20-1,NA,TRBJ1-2,TGCAGTGCTAGAGCAGGGGGCGGCTATGGCTACACCTTC,CSARAGGGYGYTF
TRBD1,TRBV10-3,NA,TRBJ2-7,TGTGCCGTGTCCCGCGGACAGGCCCCCTACGAGCAGTACTTC,CAVSRGQAPYEQYF
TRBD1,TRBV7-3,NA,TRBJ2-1,TGTGCCAGCAGCTCCGGGACAGGGTTTAATGAGCAGTTCTTC,CASSSGTGFNEQFF
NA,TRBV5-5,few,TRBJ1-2,TGTGCCAGCAGCTTTCTACAGGGCCATGGCTACACCTTC,CASSFLQGHGYTF
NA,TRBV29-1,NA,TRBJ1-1,TGCAGCGTCAGGTGGTCAGGGAAAACTGAAGCTTTCTTT,CSVRWSGKTEAFF
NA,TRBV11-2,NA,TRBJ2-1,TGTGCCAGCAGCTTAGGGTGGCAGATTTACAATGAGCAGTTCTTC,CASSLGWQIYNEQFF
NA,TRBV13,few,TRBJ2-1,TGTGCCAGCAGCTTCATGGGTGGGGGGGCGTACAATGAGCAGTTCTTC,CASSFMGGGAYNEQFF
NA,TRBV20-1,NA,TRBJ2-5,TGCAGTGCTAGTTGGCAAGAGACCCAGTACTTC,CSASWQETQYF
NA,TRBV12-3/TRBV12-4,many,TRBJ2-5,TGTGCCAGCAGTCCGCCGTCACCAGGGAAGCAAGAGACCCAGTACTTC,CASSPPSPGKQETQYF
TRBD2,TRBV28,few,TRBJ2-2,TGTGCCAGCGAAAGACTAGCCACCGGGGAGCTGTTTTTT,CASERLATGELFF
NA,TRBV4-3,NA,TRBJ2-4,TGCGCCAGCAGCCAAGAATACGTTGAGATTTACCTTCTAGCCAAAAACATTCAGTACTTC,CASSQEYVEIYLLAKNIQYF
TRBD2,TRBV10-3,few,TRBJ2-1,TGTGCCACCGGTAGCGGGAGGGCCTTGAATGAGCAGTTCTTC,CATGSGRALNEQFF
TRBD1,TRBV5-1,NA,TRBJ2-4,TGCGCCAGCAGCTGGGGGACAGGGCGAAGCAAAAACATTCAGTACTTC,CASSWGTGRSKNIQYF
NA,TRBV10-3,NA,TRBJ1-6,TGTGCCATCAGTGTCCTCGATAGGAATTCACCCCTCCACTTT,CAISVLDRNSPLHF
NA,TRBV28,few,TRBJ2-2,TGTGCCAGCAGTCCCAGACTAGGCTCGAACACCGGGGAGCTGTTTTTT,CASSPRLGSNTGELFF
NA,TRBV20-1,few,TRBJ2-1,TGCAGTGTGAGTGGGGGGTCGAGCTCCTACAATGAGCAGTTCTTC,CSVSGGSSSYNEQFF
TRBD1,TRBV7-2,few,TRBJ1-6,TGTGCCAGCAGCCCGACAGGGGGTGAGATTCCCCCCCTCCACTTT,CASSPTGGEIPPLHF
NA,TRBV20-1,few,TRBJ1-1,TGCAGTGCTAGAGAGCCGGGGCAAAGCACTGAAGCTTTCTTT,CSAREPGQSTEAFF
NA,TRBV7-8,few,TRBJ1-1,TGTGCCAGCAACAAATTAAGAGGACAGATGAACACTGAAGCTTTCTTT,CASNKLRGQMNTEAFF
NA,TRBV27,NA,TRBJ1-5,TGTGCCAGCAGTTCAACCTCGGGGGGGCCCCAGCATTTT,CASSSTSGGPQHF
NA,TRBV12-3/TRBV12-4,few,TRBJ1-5,TGTGCCAGCAGTTTGTCGCGGCTCAATCAGCCCCAGCATTTT,CASSLSRLNQPQHF
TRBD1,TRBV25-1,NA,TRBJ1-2,TGTGCCAGCAGTGGCCGACAGGGAGTGAGGGGAACCTATGGCTACACCTTC,CASSGRQGVRGTYGYTF
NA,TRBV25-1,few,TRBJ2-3,TGTGCCAGCAAAGGGCATCTGTCCACAGATACGCAGTATTTT,CASKGHLSTDTQYF
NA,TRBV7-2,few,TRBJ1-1,TGTGCCAGCAGCGCTCAGGGGAACACTGAAGCTTTCTTT,CASSAQGNTEAFF
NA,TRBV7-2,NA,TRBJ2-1,TGTGCCAGCAGCTGGGCGACTAGTAGCAATGAGCAGTTCTTC,CASSWATSSNEQFF
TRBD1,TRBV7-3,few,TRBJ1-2,TGTGCCAGCAGCTTAATTCTCAGGGGGCTGAAGTTATATGGCTACACCTTC,CASSLILRGLKLYGYTF
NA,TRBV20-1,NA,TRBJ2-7,TGCAGTGCTAGAGGGTCCCAGTACGAGCAGTACTTC,CSARGSQYEQYF
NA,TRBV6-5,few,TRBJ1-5,TGTGCCAGCAGTTACGGGAGTGTATGGCCCCAGCATTTT,CASSYGSVWPQHF
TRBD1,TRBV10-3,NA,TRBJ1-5,TGTGCCATCGGGGGGGACAGGGGTGATCAGCCCCAGCATTTT,CAIGGDRGDQPQHF
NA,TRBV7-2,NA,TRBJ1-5,TGTGCCAGCAGCTACCAGGGACAGCCCCAGCATTTT,CASSYQGQPQHF
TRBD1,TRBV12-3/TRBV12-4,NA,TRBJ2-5,TGTGCCAGCAGTGGGACAGGGCTAAGAGAGACCCAGTACTTC,CASSGTGLRETQYF
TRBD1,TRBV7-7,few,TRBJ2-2,TGTGCCAGCAGCAGGGACAGGGGGCGAGGGGAGCTGTTTTTT,CASSRDRGRGELFF
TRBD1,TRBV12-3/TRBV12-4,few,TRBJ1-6,TGTGCCAGCAGTTTCCGTACTGAGCCTACGACAGGGAAGAGGTATAATTCACCCCTCCACTTT,CASSFRTEPTTGKRYNSPLHF
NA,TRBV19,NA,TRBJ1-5,TGTGCCAGTACTGGGGGAAGGGGTCGCGGCAATCAGCCCCAGCATTTT,CASTGGRGRGNQPQHF
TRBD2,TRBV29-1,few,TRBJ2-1,TGCAGCGTTGACGGGCTAGCGGGAGGAGATGAGCAGTTCTTC,CSVDGLAGGDEQFF
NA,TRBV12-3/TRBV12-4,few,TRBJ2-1,TGTGCCAGCAGTCCCCAGCGGCGTGAGCAGTTCTTC,CASSPQRREQFF
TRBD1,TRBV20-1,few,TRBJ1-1,TGCAGTGCTAGAGATGACACAGGGGACACTGAAGCTTTCTTT,CSARDDTGDTEAFF
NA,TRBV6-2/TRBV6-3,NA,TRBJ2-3,TGTGCCAGCAGTTACGGAGCTATCAGCACAGATACGCAGTATTTT,CASSYGAISTDTQYF
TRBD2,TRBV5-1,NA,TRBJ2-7,TGCGCCAGCAGCTTCCGACTAGCGGGGAACTACGAGCAGTACTTC,CASSFRLAGNYEQYF